This T cell receptor beta chain derives from a study of blood T cell repertoires in COVID-19. On the study more broadly: Samples of COVID-19 (acute and convalescent) were obtained from the United States, Italy and Spain. Sample material is recorded as cDNA or gDNA derived from T cells, B-cell-depleted T cells, or PBMCs.

Looked up from germline, CDR1 is MGHRA and CDR2 is YSYEKL. CDR3 size: 16 residues. Trimming left V 3 bases short and J 0 bases short, with 14 bases between. Authors' data handling: Counts of nucleated cells, estimated from reference gene primer amplification, were obtained. TCRdb's copy holds only in-frame clones and misses some; the assay was immunoSEQ multiplex PCR. The V and J calls and the clone size are those of that table, but D and trimming were determined from the DNA. There are about 100,000 clones in the sample; more than 65% occur only once, and roughly an eighth lies in the top ten. The specimen sequenced was peripheral blood. The clonotype was recovered from a woman in her sixties or seventies with acute or convalescent COVID-19. This chain uses TRBV4-1 with TRBJ1-1; a weak D match, TRBD1 (6 bases). This CDR3 reads CASSQRGDTVNTEAFF. As DNA, the CDR3 is TGCGCCAGCAGCCAGAGAGGGGACACAGTGAACACTGAAGCTTTCTTT.